The clone carrying this T cell receptor beta chain was seen repeatedly, ten times or more. The source of the sample is a study of blood T cell repertoires in COVID-19. How the authors handled the data: Counts of nucleated cells, estimated from reference gene primer amplification, were obtained. Libraries were prepared by immunoSEQ multiplex PCR; TCRdb keeps only in-frame clonotypes and omits some of them. That table gives V, J and clone size, and the DNA gave D and trimming. The repertoire holds a few hundred thousand clones, with 70% to 85% as singletons. The germline V gene has CDR1 LNHDA and CDR2 SQIVND (reference sequence). There are 15 residues in the CDR3. V lost 1 base and J lost 4; bases outside the gene matches: 4.

J is TRBJ1-1 and V is TRBV19; 9 nucleotides align to TRBD1. The receptor comes from a woman in her forties with acute COVID-19. The sample comprised PBMCs or T cells enriched from blood (not recorded which). This chain's CDR3 is CASSIVHRGRTEAFF. The DNA of the CDR3 is TGTGCCAGTAGTATAGTGCACAGGGGGCGCACTGAAGCTTTCTTT. Complete variable domain (other parts from reference TRBV19 and TRBJ1-1): DGGITQSPKYLFRKEGQNVTLSCEQNLNHDAMYWYRQDPGQGLRLIYYSQIVNDFQKGDIAEGYSVSREKKESFPLTVTSAQKNPTAFYLCASSIVHRGRTEAFFGQGTRLTVV.